This passage covers 10 T cell receptor beta chains from one sample sequenced in a study of T-cell reconstitution after alpha-beta-depleted transplantation in children. As it was prepared, the TCRbeta library received unique molecular identifiers. TCRdb independently ran MiXCR on the PCR reads; one entry per CDR3 protein. The sample consists of hundreds of thousands of distinct CDR3 sequences, roughly an eighth of them appearing once. The specimen comprised PBMCs from the stem cell graft donor, sampled from the stem cell graft. These receptor sequences come from a human donor who donated a stem cell graft to a child with combined immunodeficiency.

There are many counts of this clonotype. This chain joins TRBV7-9 and TRBJ2-3; D remains ambiguous. This CDR3 is 14 amino acids long. Germline assignment: CDR1 SEHNR and CDR2 FQNEAQ (reference sequence). The V end was cut by 4 bases, the J end by 0 bases, with 8 bases between. The CDR3 reads CASSSASSTDTQYF. For the CDR3, the DNA is TGTGCCAGCAGCTCCGCGAGTAGCACAGATACGCAGTATTTT.

The V gene is TRBV7-9, the J gene TRBJ2-7; TRBD2 might be the D (5 bases). Germline CDR1 is SEHNR and CDR2 is FQNEAQ (reference sequence). This CDR3 has 14 residues. Trimming removed 5 bases at V and 2 bases at J, with 13 bases between. This CDR3 is CASSPAVGTYEQYF. In DNA form, the CDR3 reads TGTGCCAGCAGCCCAGCGGTGGGCACCTACGAGCAGTACTTC.

In nucleotides, the CDR3 is TGTGCCAGCAGTTACTCGCCCGGGACAGGGGACACCGGGGAGCTGTTTTTT. Its protein is CASSYSPGTGDTGELFF. V gene TRBV6-5 combines with J gene TRBJ2-2; 10 bases match TRBD1. V lost 0 bases and J lost 3; bases outside the gene matches: 4. Germline CDR1 is MNHEY and CDR2 is SVGAGI. This CDR3 region has 17 residues.

The rearrangement uses TRBV9 and TRBJ2-3; 8 bases are shared with TRBD2. The CDR3 extends over 16 amino acids. CDR1 SGDLS and CDR2 YYNGEE come from the germline V gene. Trimming took 0 bases from V and 5 from J; bases not matched to a gene: 8. The CDR3 sequence: CASSVVAGGFEDTQYF. The CDR3 DNA reads as TGTGCCAGCAGCGTAGTTGCGGGAGGCTTTGAAGATACGCAGTATTTT.

J is TRBJ1-5 and V is TRBV4-3; tentative D call: TRBD1 (6 bases). The V end was cut by 2 bases, the J end by 3 bases, with 14 bases between. Germline CDR1 and CDR2: LGHNA and YSLEER. This CDR3 has 16 residues. CDR3 DNA: TGCGCCAGCAGCCAATCCCCGGACAGTGCCAATCAGCCCCAGCATTTT. This encodes CASSQSPDSANQPQHF.

This clonotype was seen a few times. CDR3 region: CASGEGNSPLHF. Written as DNA, the CDR3 is TGTGCCAGCGGGGAAGGTAATTCACCCCTCCACTTT. The chain combines TRBV28 with TRBJ1-6; no definite D call. V dropped 8 bases and J dropped 6 bases, with 8 bases sitting between them. The germline gives CDR1 MDHEN, CDR2 SYDVKM. CDR3 length: 12 amino acids.

The chain carries TRBV12-3 or TRBV12-4 and TRBJ2-5, with D perhaps matching TRBD1 (6 bases). V lost 3 bases, J lost 5 bases, and 19 bases lay in between. This CDR3 region has 16 residues. The CDR3 nucleotides are TGTGCCAGCAGTTTCTACTGGGGGCCGTCCTCTGAGACCCAGTACTTC. Residues: CASSFYWGPSSETQYF.

This chain uses TRBV5-5 with TRBJ1-1; D uncertain. The CDR3 runs 14 residues. Germline CDR1 is SGHKS and CDR2 is YYEKEE (reference sequence). V dropped 1 base and J dropped 0 bases, with 7 bases sitting between them. The DNA for the CDR3 is TGTGCCAGCAGCTTGAATCTATTGAACACTGAAGCTTTCTTT. It encodes CASSLNLLNTEAFF.

This clonotype showed up many times. The chain carries TRBV7-8 and TRBJ2-7; a possible D gene is TRBD2 (5 bases). The CDR3 has 13 residues. Germline V gene sequence: CDR1 SGHVS, CDR2 FQNEAQ. V shed 5 bases and J shed 1 base, with 9 bases lying between them. DNA for the CDR3: TGTGCCAGCAGCCCGCGCGGGTCCTACGAGCAGTACTTC. This sequence encodes CASSPRGSYEQYF.

The chain recombines TRBV10-3 with TRBJ2-7, with 14 nucleotides matching TRBD2. From germline, CDR1 is ENHRY and CDR2 SYGVKD. The CDR3 has 18 residues. Unmatched junction bases numbered 16, after V lost 6 bases and J lost 6 bases. The CDR3 nucleotides read TGTGCCATCAGGACCCTTCCGGGACTAGCGGGAGCTCACCCCGAGCAGTACTTC. Translating gives CAIRTLPGLAGAHPEQYF.